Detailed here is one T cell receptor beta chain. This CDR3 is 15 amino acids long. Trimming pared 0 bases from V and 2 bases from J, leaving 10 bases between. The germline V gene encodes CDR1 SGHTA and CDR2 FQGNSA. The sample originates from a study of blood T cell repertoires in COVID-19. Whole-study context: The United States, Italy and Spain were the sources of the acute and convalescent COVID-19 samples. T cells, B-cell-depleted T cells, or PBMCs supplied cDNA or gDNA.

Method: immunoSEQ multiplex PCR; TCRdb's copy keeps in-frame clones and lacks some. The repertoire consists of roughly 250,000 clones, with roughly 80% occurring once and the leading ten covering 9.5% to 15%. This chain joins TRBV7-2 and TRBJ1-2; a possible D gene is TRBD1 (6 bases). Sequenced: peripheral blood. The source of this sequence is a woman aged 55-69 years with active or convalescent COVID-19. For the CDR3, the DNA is TGTGCCAGCAGCTTAGCCGGGACACCGAACTATGGCTACACCTTC. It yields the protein CASSLAGTPNYGYTF.